This is a list of T cell receptor beta chains from one sample in a study of blood T cell repertoires in COVID-19. Some clones are missing from TCRdb's copy, which holds only in-frame ones; the method was immunoSEQ multiplex PCR. The sample contains 200,000 or so clones, around nine tenths of which appear only once. The sequencing input was peripheral blood. Receptors were obtained from a man aged 55 to 70 with COVID-19, enrolled during active disease. Both conserved end residues are part of each CDR3. Expanded clones are given a class, and other clones once, few, many or no size at all.

V: TRBV19; size: NA; CDR3: CASSVGQVGVYNEQFF
V: TRBV7-9; size: NA; CDR3: CASSPGDRLSGGYTF
V: TRBV7-9; size: NA; CDR3: CASSRGTTGYTF
V: TRBV15; size: NA; CDR3: CATSRGQPNTEAFF
V: TRBV9; size: NA; CDR3: CASSVGTGGVYGYTF
V: TRBV28; size: NA; CDR3: CASSFSTLDREQFF
V: TRBV5-6; size: once; CDR3: CASSLPRQGNYEQYF
V: TRBV6-5; size: once; CDR3: CASQFSRVGQPQHF
V: TRBV2; size: NA; CDR3: CASRDRERYEQYF
V: TRBV27; size: many; CDR3: CASRPVAGGGEQYF
V: TRBV27; size: NA; CDR3: CASSRLAGAYNEQFF
V: TRBV5-1; size: NA; CDR3: CASSPGTANTEAFF
V: TRBV4-1; size: NA; CDR3: CASSQEGQGSVRRETQYF
V: TRBV7-2; size: NA; CDR3: CASSLSGGITYEQYF
V: TRBV27; size: NA; CDR3: CASSQIGGARYEQYF
V: TRBV3-1/TRBV3-2; size: NA; CDR3: CASSQDTRASYNEQFF
V: TRBV24-1; size: NA; CDR3: CATSDFPSMNDEQFF
V: TRBV4-1; size: NA; CDR3: CASSQDLTGSNQPQHF
V: TRBV9; size: NA; CDR3: CASSVGGVHNQPQHF
V: TRBV3-1/TRBV3-2; size: once; CDR3: CASSQASYNEQFF
V: TRBV19; size: NA; CDR3: CASMGGTNTEAFF
V: TRBV18; size: NA; CDR3: CASSPKPGISYNEQFF
V: TRBV28; size: NA; CDR3: CASGSGTGSNEKLFF
V: TRBV9; size: NA; CDR3: CASSAQGVSTGELFF
V: TRBV5-1; size: NA; CDR3: CASSSALQGTEAFF
V: TRBV11-2; size: NA; CDR3: CASSFGQGRQPQHF
V: TRBV7-2; size: NA; CDR3: CASSYHPPRNTIYF
V: TRBV11-2; size: NA; CDR3: CASSYTSGQRTGELFF
V: TRBV28; size: NA; CDR3: CASSLSGVPPLEYF
V: TRBV6-4; size: NA; CDR3: CASSDPRTGKWNTEAFF
V: TRBV7-8; size: NA; CDR3: CASSLTVEARGGYTF
V: TRBV4-1; size: NA; CDR3: CASSQDRDRGIAQETQYF
V: TRBV7-9; size: NA; CDR3: CASSLDLAGVNTGELFF
V: TRBV11-2; size: once; CDR3: CASSPSPDRGQPQHF
V: TRBV5-6; size: NA; CDR3: CASSYDRLSLYF
V: TRBV18; size: NA; CDR3: CASSPRLEDEQYF
V: TRBV19; size: NA; CDR3: CASSTQTGIYGYTF
V: TRBV27; size: once; CDR3: CASSVQGNWYEQFF
V: TRBV3-1/TRBV3-2; size: NA; CDR3: CASSQGIRGSGNTIYF
V: TRBV4-2; size: NA; CDR3: CASSQGSGTFPYEQYF
V: TRBV28; size: few; CDR3: CASSLLSNEQFF
V: TRBV5-4; size: once; CDR3: CASSQSRGNTEAFF
V: TRBV27; size: NA; CDR3: CATRIGLAGYEQYF
V: TRBV3-1/TRBV3-2; size: NA; CDR3: CASSQDYANQPQHF
V: TRBV21-1; size: NA; CDR3: CASSPPRGTDTQYF
V: TRBV18; size: once; CDR3: CASSRQGVSFGYTF
V: TRBV4-3; size: once; CDR3: CASSRGTETNTGELFF
V: TRBV6-1; size: NA; CDR3: CASSERPGLSYNEQFF
V: TRBV7-2; size: NA; CDR3: CASSLDTGLAGTGELFF
V: TRBV6-5; size: NA; CDR3: CASSRHGGNQPQHF
V: TRBV5-1; size: NA; CDR3: CASSLTGENSPLHF
V: TRBV3-1/TRBV3-2; size: once; CDR3: CASSLTTSTGLSGNTIYF
V: TRBV24-1; size: NA; CDR3: CATSGGGTGENEQFF
V: TRBV28; size: NA; CDR3: CASSLLRVQAFF
V: TRBV30; size: NA; CDR3: CAWTALQSGSPLHF